Listed below are T cell receptor beta chains from one sample, sequenced in a study of shared clonotypes between healthy human individuals. Generated by immunoSEQ multiplex PCR, the TCRdb table keeps only in-frame clones and is missing some. Of over a million clones listed, nearly 99% are singletons. The sample taken for sequencing was naive CD4+ T cells sorted from blood. These receptors were collected from a young man in good health. CDR3s include the opening cysteine and the closing phenylalanine or tryptophan. D genes are given only for firm matches. The size field is filled for only some rows; it gives once, few, many or a size class.

NA	TRBV28	TRBJ1-5	NA	CASTGINQPQHF	TGTGCCAGCACAGGGATCAATCAGCCCCAGCATTTT
TRBD2	TRBV10-3	TRBJ2-6	NA	CAIGTRGLSDISGANVLTF	TGTGCCATCGGGACTAGGGGGTTGAGTGATATCTCTGGGGCCAACGTCCTGACTTTC
TRBD2	TRBV5-4	TRBJ2-5	NA	CASSLTSGSLGGTQYF	TGTGCCAGCAGCTTGACTAGCGGGAGTCTGGGGGGGACCCAGTACTTC
NA	TRBV7-2	TRBJ2-7	once	CASSPKPGEPVREQYF	TGTGCCAGCAGCCCCAAACCGGGGGAGCCCGTACGCGAGCAGTACTTC
TRBD2	TRBV29-1	TRBJ2-2	NA	CSVEVAGGPRAGELFF	TGCAGCGTTGAGGTAGCGGGAGGGCCGCGGGCCGGGGAGCTGTTTTTT
NA	TRBV19	TRBJ1-5	NA	CASSKGLEHNQPQHF	TGTGCCAGTAGTAAGGGACTGGAACACAATCAGCCCCAGCATTTT
NA	TRBV6-5	TRBJ1-1	NA	CASSRGRFNTEAFF	TGTGCCAGCAGTAGGGGTCGATTTAACACTGAAGCTTTCTTT
TRBD2	TRBV2	TRBJ2-5	NA	CASSEPSGRRETQYF	TGTGCCAGCAGTGAACCTAGCGGGAGAAGAGAGACCCAGTACTTC
TRBD2	TRBV11-2	TRBJ2-1	NA	CASSLVGGSNEQFF	TGTGCCAGCAGCTTAGTCGGCGGGAGCAATGAGCAGTTCTTC
NA	TRBV29-1	TRBJ1-1	NA	CSVVPLEMNTEAFF	TGCAGCGTTGTTCCCCTGGAGATGAACACTGAAGCTTTCTTT
TRBD1	TRBV5-1	TRBJ2-7	NA	CASSSGTGGLRPEQYF	TGCGCCAGCAGCTCAGGGACAGGGGGCTTAAGGCCCGAGCAGTACTTC
NA	TRBV7-6	TRBJ2-1	NA	CASSLHRDISYNEQFF	TGTGCCAGCAGCCTCCACAGGGACATTTCATACAATGAGCAGTTCTTC
TRBD1	TRBV14	TRBJ1-3	once	CASSRVGTGGEAGNTIYF	TGTGCCAGCAGCCGAGTAGGGACAGGGGGCGAGGCGGGAAACACCATATATTTT
TRBD2	TRBV5-6	TRBJ2-7	NA	CASSLLAGVGEQYF	TGTGCCAGCAGCTTACTAGCGGGAGTGGGTGAGCAGTACTTC
NA	TRBV5-1	TRBJ1-1	NA	CASSLVPGDTEAFF	TGCGCCAGCAGCTTGGTCCCCGGTGACACTGAAGCTTTCTTT
NA	TRBV12-5	TRBJ2-5	NA	CASGFAETQYF	TGTGCTAGTGGTTTCGCGGAGACCCAGTACTTC
NA	TRBV18	TRBJ2-1	NA	CASSPGVWTGGYNEQFF	TGTGCCAGCTCACCCGGGGTCTGGACCGGTGGGTACAATGAGCAGTTCTTC
NA	TRBV14	TRBJ1-5	once	CASSLGGFGNQPQHF	TGTGCCAGCAGCCTTGGAGGATTCGGCAATCAGCCCCAGCATTTT
NA	TRBV15	TRBJ2-7	NA	CATSRGGTGTLEQYF	TGTGCCACCAGCAGAGGTGGGACTGGTACCCTCGAGCAGTACTTC
NA	TRBV11-2	TRBJ2-7	NA	CASSSRREWYEQYF	TGTGCCAGCAGCTCCCGACGGGAGTGGTACGAGCAGTACTTC
TRBD2	TRBV4-1	TRBJ2-1	once	CASSQAFLGSSGGSRFF	TGCGCCAGCAGCCAAGCATTCCTGGGGTCTAGCGGGGGCTCGAGGTTCTTC
TRBD2	TRBV2	TRBJ2-3	NA	CASSVWLDSGRTSTDTQYF	TGTGCCAGCAGTGTCTGGCTAGATAGCGGGAGGACTAGCACAGATACGCAGTATTTT
NA	TRBV18	TRBJ2-7	NA	CASSPGSNEQYF	TGTGCCAGCTCACCAGGGTCCAACGAGCAGTACTTC
TRBD1	TRBV5-1	TRBJ1-4	NA	CASKVGTGNEKLFF	TGCGCCAGCAAGGTCGGGACAGGGAATGAAAAACTGTTTTTT
NA	TRBV7-8	TRBJ2-3	NA	CASSLLGTDTQYF	TGTGCCAGCAGTTTACTAGGCACAGATACGCAGTATTTT
NA	TRBV5-1	TRBJ2-7	NA	CASSLAVTSYEQYF	TGCGCCAGCAGCTTGGCGGTGACTTCCTACGAGCAGTACTTC
TRBD2	TRBV9	TRBJ2-7	NA	CASSVEAGVGEQYF	TGTGCCAGCAGCGTTGAAGCGGGAGTCGGCGAGCAGTACTTC
NA	TRBV5-5	TRBJ1-1	NA	CASSFPITNTEAFF	TGTGCCAGCAGCTTCCCCATTACGAACACTGAAGCTTTCTTT
NA	TRBV10-2	TRBJ2-1	NA	CATSGTHDEQFF	TGCGCCACTTCCGGGACACACGATGAGCAGTTCTTC
TRBD2	TRBV29-1	TRBJ2-3	NA	CSGLLTSGTATDTQYF	TGCAGCGGACTTCTGACTAGCGGGACAGCGACAGATACGCAGTATTTT
TRBD2	TRBV7-9	TRBJ2-1	NA	CASSSSGTSSNEQFF	TGTGCCAGCAGCTCCTCCGGGACTAGCAGTAATGAGCAGTTCTTC
NA	TRBV5-1	TRBJ1-2	NA	CASSLGSSEMDGYTF	TGCGCCAGCAGCTTGGGATCCTCAGAGATGGATGGCTACACCTTC
NA	TRBV28	TRBJ2-7	NA	CASRQSYEQYF	TGTGCCAGCAGGCAGAGCTACGAGCAGTACTTC
NA	TRBV2	TRBJ1-1	NA	CASSEDLGSTEAFF	TGTGCCAGCAGTGAAGATTTGGGTTCCACTGAAGCTTTCTTT
NA	TRBV6-1	TRBJ2-3	once	CASSRDFTDTQYF	TGTGCCAGCAGCCGGGACTTCACAGATACGCAGTATTTT
TRBD2	TRBV11-3	TRBJ2-7	NA	CASSLASGTSGNEQYF	TGTGCCAGCAGCTTAGCCTCCGGGACTAGCGGGAACGAGCAGTACTTC
NA	TRBV7-9	TRBJ2-4	NA	CASSPSVPPGAKNIQYF	TGTGCCAGCAGCCCCAGTGTACCGCCTGGGGCCAAAAACATTCAGTACTTC
NA	TRBV5-5	TRBJ2-2	NA	CASSLQGTGELFF	TGTGCCAGCAGCTTGCAAGGGACCGGGGAGCTGTTTTTT
NA	TRBV5-5	TRBJ1-1	NA	CASSLQTGLNTEAFF	TGTGCCAGCAGCTTACAGACAGGACTGAACACTGAAGCTTTCTTT
TRBD1	TRBV19	TRBJ2-5	NA	CATSTQGSGETQYF	TGTGCCACCTCAACACAGGGGTCTGGAGAGACCCAGTACTTC
TRBD1	TRBV4-1	TRBJ2-1	once	CASSQDRVTYNEQFF	TGCGCCAGCAGCCAGGACAGGGTCACCTACAATGAGCAGTTCTTC
TRBD1	TRBV19	TRBJ2-5	NA	CASSPRDRGWETQYF	TGTGCCAGTAGTCCCCGGGACAGGGGGTGGGAGACCCAGTACTTC
NA	TRBV10-1	TRBJ2-7	NA	CASSELRSNTYEQYF	TGCGCCAGCAGTGAGCTAAGGTCTAACACCTACGAGCAGTACTTC
TRBD2	TRBV19	TRBJ2-3	NA	CASSISAGAADTQYF	TGTGCCAGTAGTATATCGGCGGGAGCAGCAGATACGCAGTATTTT
NA	TRBV13	TRBJ1-3	NA	CASSSTAVNSGNTIYF	TGTGCCAGCAGCTCGACAGCCGTAAACTCTGGAAACACCATATATTTT
TRBD2	TRBV11-2	TRBJ2-2	NA	CASSLSSGINAGELFF	TGTGCCAGCAGCTTATCTAGCGGGATCAACGCCGGGGAGCTGTTTTTT
TRBD2	TRBV27	TRBJ2-7	NA	CASSSPTTSGRYEQYF	TGTGCCAGCAGTTCCCCAACGACTAGCGGGAGATACGAGCAGTACTTC
NA	TRBV5-6	TRBJ2-7	NA	CASSFLANEQYF	TGTGCCAGCAGCTTTTTAGCGAACGAGCAGTACTTC
NA	TRBV14	TRBJ1-1	NA	CASSQDHRITEAFF	TGTGCCAGCAGCCAGGACCACAGAATCACTGAAGCTTTCTTT
TRBD2	TRBV7-8	TRBJ2-1	NA	CASSATPSGSSYNEQFF	TGTGCCAGCAGCGCGACTCCTAGCGGGAGCTCCTACAATGAGCAGTTCTTC
NA	TRBV14	TRBJ2-7	NA	CASSQVGSYEQYF	TGTGCCAGCAGCCAAGTGGGCTCCTACGAGCAGTACTTC
TRBD1	TRBV2	TRBJ2-5	NA	CASSWGQQETQYF	TGTGCCAGCAGTTGGGGACAGCAAGAGACCCAGTACTTC
NA	TRBV19	TRBJ2-5	NA	CASSLRTALRETQYF	TGTGCCAGTAGTCTGCGGACAGCCTTAAGGGAGACCCAGTACTTC
NA	TRBV19	TRBJ1-4	NA	CASSMGQSSTNEKLFF	TGTGCCAGTAGTATGGGACAAAGTTCAACTAATGAAAAACTGTTTTTT
TRBD2	TRBV19	TRBJ2-2	NA	CASSMLAGSAGELFF	TGTGCCAGTAGTATGTTAGCGGGTTCGGCCGGGGAGCTGTTTTTT
NA	TRBV10-1	TRBJ1-3	NA	CASSFGNTIYF	TGCGCCAGCAGCTTTGGAAACACCATATATTTT
TRBD1	TRBV7-8	TRBJ2-4	NA	CASSPDRGGIQYF	TGTGCCAGCAGCCCGGACAGGGGGGGCATTCAGTACTTC
NA	TRBV6-5	TRBJ1-5	NA	CASSYSAYSNQPQHF	TGTGCCAGCAGTTACTCGGCTTATAGCAATCAGCCCCAGCATTTT
NA	TRBV18	TRBJ2-3	NA	CASSLLPSPTDTQYF	TGTGCCAGCTCACTCCTACCGTCGCCCACAGATACGCAGTATTTT
NA	TRBV10-2	TRBJ2-2	NA	CASRTPTGRRGTGELFF	TGCGCCAGCAGAACTCCGACAGGGCGTCGGGGGACCGGGGAGCTGTTTTTT